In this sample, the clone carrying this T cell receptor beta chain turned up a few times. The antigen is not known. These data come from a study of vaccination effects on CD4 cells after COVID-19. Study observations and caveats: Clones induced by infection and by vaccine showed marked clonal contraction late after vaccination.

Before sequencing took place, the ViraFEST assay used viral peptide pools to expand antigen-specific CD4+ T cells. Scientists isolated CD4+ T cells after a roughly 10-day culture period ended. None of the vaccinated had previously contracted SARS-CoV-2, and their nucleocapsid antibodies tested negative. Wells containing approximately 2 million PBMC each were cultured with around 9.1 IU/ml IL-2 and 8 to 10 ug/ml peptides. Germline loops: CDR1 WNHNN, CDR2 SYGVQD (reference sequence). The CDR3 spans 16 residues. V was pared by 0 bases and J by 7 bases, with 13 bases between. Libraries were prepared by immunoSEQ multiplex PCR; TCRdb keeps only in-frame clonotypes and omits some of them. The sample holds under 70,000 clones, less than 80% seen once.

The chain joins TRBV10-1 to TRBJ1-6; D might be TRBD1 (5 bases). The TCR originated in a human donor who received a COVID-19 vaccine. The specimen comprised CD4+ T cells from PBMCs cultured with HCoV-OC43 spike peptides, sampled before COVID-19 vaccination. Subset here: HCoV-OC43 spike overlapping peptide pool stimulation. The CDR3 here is CASSESFPGPNSPLHF. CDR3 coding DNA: TGCGCCAGCAGTGAGTCGTTCCCGGGGCCGAATTCACCCCTCCACTTT.